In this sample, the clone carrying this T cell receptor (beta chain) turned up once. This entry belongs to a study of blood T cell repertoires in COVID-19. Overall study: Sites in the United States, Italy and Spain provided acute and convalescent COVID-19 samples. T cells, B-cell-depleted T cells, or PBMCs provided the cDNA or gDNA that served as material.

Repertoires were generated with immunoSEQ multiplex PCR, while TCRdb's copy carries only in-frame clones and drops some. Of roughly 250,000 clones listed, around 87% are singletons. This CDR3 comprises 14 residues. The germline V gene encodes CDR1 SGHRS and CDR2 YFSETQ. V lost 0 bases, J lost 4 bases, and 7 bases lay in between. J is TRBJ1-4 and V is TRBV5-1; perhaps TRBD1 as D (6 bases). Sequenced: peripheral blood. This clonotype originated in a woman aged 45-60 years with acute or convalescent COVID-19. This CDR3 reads CASSLGTVNEKLFF. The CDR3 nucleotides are TGCGCCAGCAGCTTGGGGACAGTTAATGAAAAACTGTTTTTT.